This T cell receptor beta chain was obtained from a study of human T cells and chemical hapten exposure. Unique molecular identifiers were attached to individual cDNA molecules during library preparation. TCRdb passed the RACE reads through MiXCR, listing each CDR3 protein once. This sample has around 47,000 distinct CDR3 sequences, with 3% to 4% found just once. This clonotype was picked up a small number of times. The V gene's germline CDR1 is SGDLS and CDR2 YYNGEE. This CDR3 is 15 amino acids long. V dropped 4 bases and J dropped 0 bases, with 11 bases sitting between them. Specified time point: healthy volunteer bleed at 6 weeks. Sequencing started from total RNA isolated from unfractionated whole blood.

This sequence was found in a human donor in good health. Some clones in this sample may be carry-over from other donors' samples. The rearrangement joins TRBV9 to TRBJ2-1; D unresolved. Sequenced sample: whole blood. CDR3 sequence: CASSPNPGSYNEQFF. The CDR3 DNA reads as TGTGCCAGCAGCCCCAACCCCGGCTCCTACAATGAGCAGTTCTTC.